Presented here are 2 T cell receptor beta chains from one specimen sequenced in a study of T cells in Graves' hyperthyroidism and ophthalmopathy. Template material for amplifying TCR beta CDR3 regions consisted of RNA transcripts. First-round RT-PCR with HTBI primers amplified the TCR CDR3 region. TCRdb used MiXCR to reprocess the multiplex PCR reads, holding one entry per CDR3 protein. Of approximately 370,000 distinct CDR3 sequences detected, more than 12% appear once; the ten largest clones hold over 25%. The sequencing sample was made of blood. These receptors came from a woman aged 25 to 39 with Graves' hyperthyroidism.

This clonotype came up many times. The CDR3 DNA is TGTGCCACCAGTGATTTCGCGGGACAGGGAGTCGATGAGCAGTTCTTC. The encoded protein is CATSDFAGQGVDEQFF. V gene TRBV24-1 combines with J gene TRBJ2-1; 9 nucleotides agree with TRBD1. V dropped 1 base and J dropped 8; count of bases not matched to a gene: 8. CDR1 is KGHDR, CDR2 SFDVKD, per germline. The CDR3 is made up of 16 amino acids.

This clonotype was detected ten times or more. The chain uses TRBV5-5 and TRBJ1-2; 9 bases match TRBD1. Germline CDR1 SGHKS, CDR2 YYEKEE (reference sequence). The CDR3 totals 18 residues. Trimming at V came to 4 bases and at J to 4 bases, leaving 17 bases not matched to a gene. CDR3 loop: CASSPGSGQGVESYGYTF. As DNA, the CDR3 is TGTGCCAGCAGCCCCGGATCGGGACAGGGCGTGGAAAGCTATGGCTACACCTTC.